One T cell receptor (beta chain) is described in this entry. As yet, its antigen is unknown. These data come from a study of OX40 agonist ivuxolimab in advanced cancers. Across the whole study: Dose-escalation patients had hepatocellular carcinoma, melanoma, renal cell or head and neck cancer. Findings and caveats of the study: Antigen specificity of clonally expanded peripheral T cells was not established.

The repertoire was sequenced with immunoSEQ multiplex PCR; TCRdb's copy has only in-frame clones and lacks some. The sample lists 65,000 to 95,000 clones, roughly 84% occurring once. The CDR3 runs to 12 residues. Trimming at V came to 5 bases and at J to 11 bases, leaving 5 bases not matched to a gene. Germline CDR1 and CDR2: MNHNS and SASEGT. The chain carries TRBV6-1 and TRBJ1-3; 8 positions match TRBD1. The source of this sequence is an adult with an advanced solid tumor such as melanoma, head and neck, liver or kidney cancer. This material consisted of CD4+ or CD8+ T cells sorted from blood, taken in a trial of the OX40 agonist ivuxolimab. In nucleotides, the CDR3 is TGTGCCAGCAGTCGCGGGACAGGTTCCATATATTTT. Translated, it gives CASSRGTGSIYF.